This T cell receptor beta chain was identified during a study of CD8 T cells in ankylosing spondylitis. Study-level findings and limits: What seemed typical of ankylosing spondylitis blood was a TCR beta motif built from 8 or 9 highly homologous variants. Disease-associated clones were CD8+ and fairly uncommon in peripheral blood.

This clonotype was observed a few times. Its antigen is currently unknown. The CDR3 consists of 15 residues. V was pared by 2 bases and J by 3 bases, with 4 bases of the junction left unmatched. The germline V gene encodes CDR1 SGHTA and CDR2 FQGTGA. Construction of TCR beta libraries was performed using quantitative 5'-RACE with molecular barcodes. From the 5' RACE reads, TCRdb called clonotypes with MiXCR, one entry per CDR3 protein. The table lists more than 650,000 distinct CDR3 sequences, 12% of them singletons, with more than 0.5% in the top ten. Sequenced sample: blood, either unsorted or a sorted T cell fraction (not recorded which). The sequence derives from a male donor with ankylosing spondylitis. The gene calls are TRBV7-3 and TRBJ2-7, with 10 bases that match TRBD2. The DNA for the CDR3 is TGTGCCAGCAGCTTATTGTCTAGCGGGGGCTACGAGCAGTACTTC. It translates to CASSLLSSGGYEQYF.